This T cell receptor beta chain was sequenced in a study of tumor and adjacent non-tumor tissue in lung cancer. Study summary: Histology: 12 adenocarcinoma, a couple of squamous cell carcinoma, 1 small cell lung cancer. Study-wide points: TCR diversity was significantly greater in tumor than normal lung tissue. Shorter survival was associated with higher TCR diversity in tumors.

Germline V gives CDR1 MDHEN, CDR2 SYDVKM. Trimming took off 6 bases at V and 9 bases at J, with 12 bases between the two ends. CDR3 length: 12 residues. This clonotype was detected ten times or more. The antigen remains undetermined. The template was RNA from unsorted bulk tissue. Chemotherapy-naive patients with new lung cancer underwent thoracic surgery in China, August–late 2014. The library came from three nested PCR rounds adapted from ARM-PCR protocols. Each CDR3 protein is one row after TCRdb ran MiXCR on the multiplex PCR reads. The repertoire includes some 71,000 distinct CDR3 sequences, 55% to 80% of them detected once, and about 9.2% sits in the top ten.

This TCR was recovered from a woman aged 40 to 50 with non-small cell lung cancer. The chain is built from TRBV28 and TRBJ2-1; D not resolved. The sequenced material came from lung tumor tissue. DNA for the CDR3: TGTGCCAGCAGCCCCTACGTTCCTGAGCAGTTCTTC. It codes for CASSPYVPEQFF.